This entry lists 24 T cell receptor beta chains sequenced from one sample in a study of graft-versus-host responses after intestinal transplantation. Sequenced by immunoSEQ multiplex PCR; TCRdb stores in-frame clones only, minus some. The data contain over 85,000 clones, approximately 94% of them singletons. The antigens for these receptors are not known. The sequenced sample was unstimulated CD4+ T cells sorted from spleen or lymph node cells, obtained before transplant. The receptors here all came from a human donor who was the organ donor for an intestinal transplant.

The chain recombines TRBV23-1 with TRBJ1-1, with D perhaps matching TRBD1 (5 bases). TRBV23-1 is classed as an ORF, of uncertain function. V shed 2 bases and J shed 1 base, with 20 bases lying between them. This CDR3 is 18 amino acids long. CDR3 coding DNA: TGCGCCAGCAGTCAAAGGGGCAGGAGGACATCTGGGAACACTGAAGCTTTCTTT. It translates to CASSQRGRRTSGNTEAFF.

CDR3 sequence reads: CASSFDAVLGRGYTF. The CDR3 nucleotides read TGTGCCAGCAGCTTTGATGCGGTCCTCGGCAGGGGCTACACCTTC. The chain uses TRBV7-2 and TRBJ1-2; D uncertain. The V end was cut by 3 bases, the J end by 8 bases, with 19 bases between. Germline lookup yields CDR1 SGHTA and CDR2 FQGNSA. The CDR3 length is 15 residues.

CDR3 bases: TGTGCCAGTAGTCGGGGTGAATCTGAAGCTTTCTTT. Its translation is CASSRGESEAFF. The rearrangement joins TRBV19 to TRBJ1-1; the D is unclear. The CDR3 totals 12 residues. The germline V and J ends were trimmed by 5 bases and 6 bases, with 10 bases remaining between them. CDR1 and CDR2 (germline): LNHDA, SQIVND (reference sequence).

The chain recombines TRBV5-1 with TRBJ1-5; no clear D. The CDR3 consists of 13 residues. Trimming stripped 4 bases from V and 5 bases from J, with 10 bases between. CDR1 is SGHRS and CDR2 is YFSETQ in the germline V gene. The CDR3 reads CASSPDGDQPQHF. The CDR3 DNA reads TGCGCCAGCAGCCCGGACGGGGATCAGCCCCAGCATTTT.

This chain joins TRBV28 and TRBJ2-7; D is undetermined. The germline V gene encodes CDR1 MDHEN and CDR2 SYDVKM. The CDR3 has 11 amino acids. The V gene lost 6 bases and the J gene lost 8 bases, with 11 bases spanning the gap. CDR3 sequence (DNA): TGTGCCAGCAGCCCATTTGGAAAGCAGTACTTC. It specifies CASSPFGKQYF.

The chain links TRBV10-3 to TRBJ1-2; no definite D call. The CDR3 totals 15 residues. The germline gives CDR1 ENHRY, CDR2 SYGVKD. Trimming left V 2 bases short and J 2 bases short, with 12 bases between. CDR3 amino acids: CAISEQPLTNYGYTF. In DNA, the CDR3 is TGTGCCATCAGTGAGCAACCACTCACGAACTATGGCTACACCTTC.

This sequence joins TRBV2 and TRBJ2-1; 13 nucleotides line up with TRBD2. Germline CDR1 SNHLY, CDR2 FYNNEI. V lost 6 bases and J lost 5; bases outside the gene matches: 4. This CDR3 has 15 residues. CDR3 sequence: CASRRTSGGDNEQFF. The CDR3 bases are TGTGCCAGCAGACGGACTAGCGGGGGAGACAATGAGCAGTTCTTC.

The chain carries TRBV10-3 and TRBJ2-5; the D gene is possibly TRBD2 (6 bases). The CDR3 is made up of 17 amino acids. V dropped 3 bases and J dropped 5 bases, with 22 bases sitting between them. CDR1 is ENHRY, CDR2 SYGVKD, per germline. The CDR3 sequence is CAISEGRQLALEETQYF. In DNA, the CDR3 is TGTGCCATCAGTGAAGGGAGGCAATTGGCACTGGAGGAGACCCAGTACTTC.

The chain uses TRBV5-1 and TRBJ1-4; D is uncertain. V dropped 0 bases and J dropped 5 bases, with 8 bases sitting between them. This CDR3 has 14 amino acids. Germline V CDR1 and CDR2: SGHRS, YFSETQ. The CDR3 sequence: CASSLDSLNEKLFF. The CDR3 DNA is TGCGCCAGCAGCTTGGACAGCCTGAATGAAAAACTGTTTTTT.

The chain recombines TRBV6-6 with TRBJ1-6, with D possibly being TRBD1 (6 bases). Trimming removed 2 bases from V and 10 bases from J, with 15 bases in between. CDR3 length equals 15 residues. Germline loops: CDR1 MNHNY, CDR2 SVGAGI (reference sequence). The CDR3 here is CASSYAGALVSPLHF. The CDR3 DNA reads TGTGCCAGCAGTTACGCGGGGGCTCTAGTGTCACCCCTCCACTTT.

This chain connects TRBV4-3 to TRBJ2-7; TRBD2 matches at 10 bases. CDR1 is LGHNA and CDR2 is YSLEER in the germline V gene. The CDR3 runs to 15 residues. With 1 base clipped from V and 0 bases from J, the junction kept 0 bases outside the gene matches. The CDR3 loop is CASSQGLAGSYEQYF. CDR3 coding DNA: TGCGCCAGCAGCCAAGGACTAGCGGGCTCCTACGAGCAGTACTTC.

The rearrangement joins TRBV2 to TRBJ2-1, with 8 positions matching TRBD2. The germline V gene has CDR1 SNHLY and CDR2 FYNNEI. This CDR3 spans 14 amino acids. Unmatched junction bases numbered 7, after V lost 6 bases and J lost 6 bases. CDR3 loop: CASRDGTRGNEQFF. CDR3 DNA sequence: TGTGCCAGCAGAGACGGGACTAGGGGCAATGAGCAGTTCTTC. Filled out from reference TRBV2 and TRBJ2-1, the complete variable domain reads EPEVTQTPSHQVTQMGQEVILRCVPISNHLYFYWYRQILGQKVEFLVSFYNNEISEKSEIFDDQFSVERPDGSNFTLKIRSTKLEDSAMYFCASRDGTRGNEQFFGPGTRLTVL.

The chain uses TRBV7-2 and TRBJ1-2; perhaps TRBD1 as D (5 bases). Germline V lookup: CDR1 SGHTA, CDR2 FQGNSA. Trimming cost V 7 bases and J 8 bases, with 23 bases left between them. The CDR3 sequence is 15 residues long. Here the CDR3 DNA reads TGTGCCAGCACCCTACGGAGGACACAGGTATACGGCTACACCTTC. Protein: CASTLRRTQVYGYTF.

This clone was seen only once. The chain carries TRBV18 and TRBJ1-4; D perhaps matches TRBD1 (5 bases). Germline CDR1 reads KGHSH; CDR2 reads LQKENI. This CDR3 is 15 amino acids long. Trimming removed 2 bases at V and 5 bases at J, with 12 bases between. CDR3 bases: TGTGCCAGCTCACCAGGGGCAGTCCAAAATGAAAAACTGTTTTTT. It codes for CASSPGAVQNEKLFF.

The rearrangement uses TRBV7-8 and TRBJ2-7, with TRBD2 matching over 9 bases. J gave up 2 bases and V 1 base, and 0 bases lay outside the gene matches. Looked up from germline, CDR1 is SGHVS and CDR2 is FQNEAQ. The CDR3 is 14 amino acids. CDR3 sequence (DNA): TGTGCCAGCAGCTTAGTAGCGGGGGCCTACGAGCAGTACTTC. Translating it yields CASSLVAGAYEQYF. Full variable domain (missing parts from reference TRBV7-8 and TRBJ2-7): GAGVSQSPRYKVAKRGQDVALRCDPISGHVSLFWYQQALGQGPEFLTYFQNEAQLDKSGLPSDRFFAERPEGSVSTLKIQRTQQEDSAVYLCASSLVAGAYEQYFGPGTRLTVT.

The chain couples TRBV13 to TRBJ1-4, with 11 bases lining up with TRBD1. The germline gives CDR1 PRHDT, CDR2 FYEKMQ (reference sequence). With V trimmed by 5 bases and J by 6 bases, 17 bases remained unmatched. This CDR3 has 19 residues. The CDR3: CASSPPPGQGAKGDEKLFF. In DNA, the CDR3 is TGTGCCAGCAGCCCGCCACCTGGACAGGGGGCCAAAGGCGATGAAAAACTGTTTTTT.

This chain joins TRBV6-4 and TRBJ2-2, with 7 bases fitting TRBD1. This CDR3 is built from 14 residues. V lost 0 bases to trimming and J lost 7 bases; unmatched junction nucleotides: 2. CDR1 and CDR2 from the germline V gene are MRHNA and SNTAGT. The CDR3 region is CASSDSGGFGELFF. The CDR3 DNA sequence: TGTGCCAGCAGTGACTCAGGGGGCTTCGGGGAGCTGTTTTTT.

The chain employs TRBV6-1 and TRBJ2-5; the D call may be TRBD1 or TRBD2 (5 bases each). Germline CDR1 MNHNS, CDR2 SASEGT. The CDR3 is made up of 15 amino acids. The ends were cut back, 5 bases at V and 2 bases at J, with 15 bases in the middle. CDR3 region: CASSFSPGPQETQYF. As DNA, the CDR3 is TGTGCCAGCAGTTTTAGCCCGGGACCACAAGAGACCCAGTACTTC.

This chain links TRBV5-1 with TRBJ2-3, with 9 bases fitting TRBD2. Per germline, CDR1 SGHRS and CDR2 YFSETQ. The CDR3 consists of 15 residues. V lost 2 bases, J lost 0 bases, and 1 base stayed unmatched. CDR3 sequence: CASSLGLASTDTQYF. The CDR3, as DNA: TGCGCCAGCAGCTTAGGACTAGCGAGCACAGATACGCAGTATTTT.

V and J are TRBV11-3 and TRBJ1-6, with no clear D. Trimming pared 0 bases from V and 7 bases from J, leaving 10 bases between. From germline, CDR1 is SGHNT and CDR2 YENEEA. The CDR3 covers 15 residues. The CDR3 protein is CASSLEAAGNSPLHF. DNA for the CDR3: TGTGCCAGCAGCTTAGAGGCGGCGGGGAATTCACCCCTCCACTTT.

As for this clone: Because the CDR3's place on the DNA is in doubt, the DNA is left out and the CDR3 is given as listed by TCRdb. This chain connects TRBV28 to TRBJ1-5; TRBD1, the table's D call, lacks a check against the DNA. Germline loops: CDR1 MDHEN, CDR2 SYDVKM. Termini included, the CDR3 measures 15 amino acids. The CDR3 sequence is CASSSSTGSAQPQHF.

The gene calls are TRBV5-1 and TRBJ2-6; D remains unclear. Germline lookup yields CDR1 SGHRS and CDR2 YFSETQ. The CDR3 is 13 amino acids. The V and J ends lost 8 bases and 0 bases respectively, with 6 bases between them. This CDR3 is CASTDSGANVLTF. CDR3 bases: TGCGCCAGTACCGACTCTGGGGCCAACGTCCTGACTTTC.

This clone has a single count. The chain links TRBV4-2 to TRBJ2-2, with D perhaps matching TRBD1 (6 bases). In germline, CDR1 is LGHNA, CDR2 YNFKEQ. The CDR3 has 17 amino acids. The germline V and J ends were trimmed by 1 base and 3 bases, with 15 bases remaining between them. CDR3 nucleotides: TGTGCCAGCAGCCAAGTTTATTTCAGGGGAGACACCGGGGAGCTGTTTTTT. Amino acids: CASSQVYFRGDTGELFF.

V usage is TRBV5-4 and J usage is TRBJ2-5; possibly TRBD1 for D (6 bases). V lost 7 bases and J 2 bases, leaving 15 bases between the germline ends. In germline, CDR1 is SGHNT, CDR2 YYREEE (reference sequence). The CDR3 runs 14 residues. The CDR3 reads CASGKPGVQETQYF. CDR3 bases: TGTGCCAGCGGAAAACCAGGGGTGCAAGAGACCCAGTACTTC.